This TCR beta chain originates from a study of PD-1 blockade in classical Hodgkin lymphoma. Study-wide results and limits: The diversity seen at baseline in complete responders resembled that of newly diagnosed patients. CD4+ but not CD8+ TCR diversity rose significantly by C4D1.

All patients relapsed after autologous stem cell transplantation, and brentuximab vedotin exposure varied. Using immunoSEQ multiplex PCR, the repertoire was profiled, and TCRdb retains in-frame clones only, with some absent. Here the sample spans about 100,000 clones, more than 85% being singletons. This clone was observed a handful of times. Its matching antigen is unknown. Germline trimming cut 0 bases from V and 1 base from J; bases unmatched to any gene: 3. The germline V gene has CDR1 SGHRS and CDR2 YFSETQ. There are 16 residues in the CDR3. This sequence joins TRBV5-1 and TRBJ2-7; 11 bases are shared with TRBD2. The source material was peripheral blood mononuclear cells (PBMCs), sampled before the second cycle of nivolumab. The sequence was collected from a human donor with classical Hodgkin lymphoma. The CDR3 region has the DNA TGCGCCAGCAGCTTGGTACTAGCGGGGGCATCCTACGAGCAGTACTTC. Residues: CASSLVLAGASYEQYF.